Presented here are 6 T cell receptor beta chains from one specimen sequenced in a study of blood T cells in healthy people across ages. Combining a sample-barcoded 5' primer with a J-beta primer mix, a second PCR ran for about 7 to 11 cycles. TCRdb ran MiXCR on the 5' RACE reads and lists one entry per CDR3 protein. In the table there are 600,000 to 850,000 distinct CDR3 sequences, about 40% of which are singletons. Sequences were obtained from blood. The receptors stem from an older woman in good health.

This sequence joins TRBV6-2 or TRBV6-3 and TRBJ1-5; D remains ambiguous. This CDR3 is built from 19 residues. Germline CDR1 is MNHEY and CDR2 is SVGEGT. With 0 bases removed from V and 2 bases from J, the gap between germline ends came to 20 bases. CDR3 loop: CASSYSGPSTWAGNQPQHF. Written as DNA, the CDR3 is TGTGCCAGCAGTTACTCGGGTCCTTCGACCTGGGCAGGCAATCAGCCCCAGCATTTT.

The rearrangement joins TRBV28 to TRBJ1-5; weak D call: TRBD1 (6 bases). In germline, CDR1 is MDHEN, CDR2 SYDVKM. The V end was cut by 6 bases, the J end by 5 bases, with 17 bases between. This CDR3 contains 15 residues. CDR3 in amino acids: CASSTQGEGYQPQHF. The CDR3 bases are TGTGCCAGCAGCACACAGGGAGAGGGGTATCAGCCCCAGCATTTT.

Of note for this clonotype: Mismatch with germline at one junction end may stem from a read error. The chain has TRBV30 and TRBJ2-5; possible D gene TRBD2, 6 bases. The V gene's germline CDR1 is GTSNPN and CDR2 SVGIG (reference sequence). The CDR3 is 14 residues long. The CDR3 reads CAWSVASAYYEQYF. The DNA of the CDR3 is TGTGCCTGGAGTGTAGCTAGCGCGTACTACGAGCAGTACTTT.

V and J are TRBV12-3 or TRBV12-4 and TRBJ2-7; TRBD1 might be the D (5 bases). V was clipped by 5 bases and J by 10 bases, with 24 bases between them. This CDR3 region has 15 residues. CDR3 in DNA: TGTGCCAGCAGTACTACGGACATAGCCAAAAACACTCAGTACTTC. Amino acids: CASSTTDIAKNTQYF.

V gene TRBV7-8 combines with J gene TRBJ2-7, with 13 positions matching TRBD2. CDR1 is SGHVS, CDR2 FQNEAQ, per germline. V shed 6 bases and J 7 bases; nucleotides not matched to a gene: 12. The CDR3 runs to 16 residues. The CDR3 loop is CASSPGTSGAYTEQYF. The CDR3 nucleotides read TGTGCCAGCAGTCCCGGGACTAGCGGGGCCTACACTGAGCAGTACTTC. The complete variable domain, with remaining parts taken from reference TRBV7-8 and TRBJ2-7, reads GAGVSQSPRYKVAKRGQDVALRCDPISGHVSLFWYQQALGQGPEFLTYFQNEAQLDKSGLPSDRFFAERPEGSVSTLKIQRTQQEDSAVYLCASSPGTSGAYTEQYFGPGTRLTVT.

The gene calls are TRBV7-2 and TRBJ2-4, with 7 bases identical to TRBD2. V shed 4 bases and J 0 bases; nucleotides not matched to a gene: 12. The germline V gene has CDR1 SGHTA and CDR2 FQGNSA. The CDR3 consists of 18 residues. CDR3 protein: CASSSLLVGGVAKNIQYF. Here the CDR3 DNA reads TGTGCCAGCAGCTCCCTCCTGGTGGGGGGGGTAGCCAAAAACATTCAGTACTTC.